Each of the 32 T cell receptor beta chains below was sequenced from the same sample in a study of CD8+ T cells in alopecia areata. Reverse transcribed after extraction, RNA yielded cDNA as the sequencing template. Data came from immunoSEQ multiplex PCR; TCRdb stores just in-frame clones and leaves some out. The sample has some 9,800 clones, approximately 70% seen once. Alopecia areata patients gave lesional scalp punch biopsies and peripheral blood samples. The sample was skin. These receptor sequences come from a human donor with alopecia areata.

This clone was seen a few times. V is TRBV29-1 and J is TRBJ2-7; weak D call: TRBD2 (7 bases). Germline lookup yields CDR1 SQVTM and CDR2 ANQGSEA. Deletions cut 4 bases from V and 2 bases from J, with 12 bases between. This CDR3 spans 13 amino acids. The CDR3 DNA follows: TGCAGCGTTGGGGAGGGGGGACCCTACGAGCAGTACTTC. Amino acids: CSVGEGGPYEQYF.

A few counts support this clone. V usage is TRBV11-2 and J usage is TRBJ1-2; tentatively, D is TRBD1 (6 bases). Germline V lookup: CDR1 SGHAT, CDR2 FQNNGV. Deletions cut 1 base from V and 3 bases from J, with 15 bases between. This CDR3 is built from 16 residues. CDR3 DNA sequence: TGTGCCAGCAGCTTAGTTTTTGGGGGCAGCTACTATGGCTACACCTTC. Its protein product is CASSLVFGGSYYGYTF.

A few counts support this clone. The CDR3 DNA reads as TGTGCCAGCAGCTTCAAAACCTCGGACAGGGGGCGCGACGAGCAGTACTTC. This codes for CASSFKTSDRGRDEQYF. The chain joins TRBV7-9 to TRBJ2-7, with 11 bases fitting TRBD1. V lost 3 bases, J lost 5 bases, and 12 bases stayed unmatched. In germline, CDR1 is SEHNR, CDR2 FQNEAQ (reference sequence). The CDR3 has 17 amino acids.

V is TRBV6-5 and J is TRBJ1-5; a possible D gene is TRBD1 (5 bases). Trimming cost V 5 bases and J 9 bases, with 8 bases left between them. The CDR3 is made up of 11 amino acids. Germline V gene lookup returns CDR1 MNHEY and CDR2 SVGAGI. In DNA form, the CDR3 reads TGTGCCAGCAGTGACGGGGGGCCCCAGCATTTT. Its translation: CASSDGGPQHF.

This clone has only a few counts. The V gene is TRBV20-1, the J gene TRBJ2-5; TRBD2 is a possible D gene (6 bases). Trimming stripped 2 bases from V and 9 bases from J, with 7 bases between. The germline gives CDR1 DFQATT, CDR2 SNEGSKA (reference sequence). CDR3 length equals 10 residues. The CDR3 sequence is CSARRESQYF. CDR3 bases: TGCAGTGCTAGACGGGAGTCCCAGTACTTC.

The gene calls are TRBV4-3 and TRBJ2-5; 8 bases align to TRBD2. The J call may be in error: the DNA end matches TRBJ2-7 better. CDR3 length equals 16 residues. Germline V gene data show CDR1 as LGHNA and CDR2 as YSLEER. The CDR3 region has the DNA TGCGCCAGCAGCCAAGAAGCGCGGGAGGCTACCTACGAGCAGTACTTC. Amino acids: CASSQEAREATYEQYF.

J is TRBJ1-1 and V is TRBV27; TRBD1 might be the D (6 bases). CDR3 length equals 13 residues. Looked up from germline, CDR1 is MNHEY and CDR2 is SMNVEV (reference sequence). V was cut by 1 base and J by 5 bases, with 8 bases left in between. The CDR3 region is CASSLFTGTEAFF. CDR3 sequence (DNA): TGTGCCAGCAGTTTATTTACAGGGACTGAAGCTTTCTTT.

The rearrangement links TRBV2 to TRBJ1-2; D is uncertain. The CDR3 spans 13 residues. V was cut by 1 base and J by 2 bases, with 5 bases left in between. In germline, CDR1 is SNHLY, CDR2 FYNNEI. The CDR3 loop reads CASSEVENYGYTF. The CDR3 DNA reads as TGTGCCAGCAGTGAAGTGGAGAACTATGGCTACACCTTC.

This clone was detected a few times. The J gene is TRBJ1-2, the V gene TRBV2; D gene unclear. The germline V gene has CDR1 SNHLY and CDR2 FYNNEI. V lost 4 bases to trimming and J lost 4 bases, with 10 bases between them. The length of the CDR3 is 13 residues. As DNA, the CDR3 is TGTGCCAGCAGTGTTAGCGGGTTCTATGGCTACACCTTC. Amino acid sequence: CASSVSGFYGYTF.

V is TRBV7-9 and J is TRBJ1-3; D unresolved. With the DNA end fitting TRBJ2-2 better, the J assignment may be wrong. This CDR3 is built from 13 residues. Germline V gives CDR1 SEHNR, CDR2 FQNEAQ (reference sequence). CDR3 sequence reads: CASSLARAGELFF. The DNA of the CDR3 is TGTGCCAGCAGCTTAGCTAGAGCCGGGGAGCTGTTTTTT.

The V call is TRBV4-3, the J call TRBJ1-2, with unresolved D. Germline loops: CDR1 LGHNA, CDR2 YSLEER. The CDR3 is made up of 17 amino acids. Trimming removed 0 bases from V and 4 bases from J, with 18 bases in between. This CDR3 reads CASSQDGRGPYLYGYTF. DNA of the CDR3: TGCGCCAGCAGCCAAGATGGGAGAGGCCCCTACCTCTATGGCTACACCTTC.

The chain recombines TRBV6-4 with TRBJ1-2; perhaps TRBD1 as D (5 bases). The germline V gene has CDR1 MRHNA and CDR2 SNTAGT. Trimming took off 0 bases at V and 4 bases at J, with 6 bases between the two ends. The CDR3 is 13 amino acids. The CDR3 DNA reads TGTGCCAGCAGTGACTCGACAGTCTATGGCTACACCTTC. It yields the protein CASSDSTVYGYTF.

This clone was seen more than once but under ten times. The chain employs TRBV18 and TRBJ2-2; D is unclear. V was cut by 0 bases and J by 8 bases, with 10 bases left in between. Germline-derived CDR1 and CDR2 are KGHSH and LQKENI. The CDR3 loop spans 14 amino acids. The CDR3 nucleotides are TGTGCCAGCTCACCACCGGGTAACCGGGGGGAGCTGTTTTTT. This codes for CASSPPGNRGELFF.

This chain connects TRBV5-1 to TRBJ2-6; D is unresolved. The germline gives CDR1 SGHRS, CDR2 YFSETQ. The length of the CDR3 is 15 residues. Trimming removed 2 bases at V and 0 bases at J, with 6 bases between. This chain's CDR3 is CASSFFSSGANVLTF. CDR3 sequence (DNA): TGCGCCAGCAGCTTCTTTAGCTCTGGGGCCAACGTCCTGACTTTC.

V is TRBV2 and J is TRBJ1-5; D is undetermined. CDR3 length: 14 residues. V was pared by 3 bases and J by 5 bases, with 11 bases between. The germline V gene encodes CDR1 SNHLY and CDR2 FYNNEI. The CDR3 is CASSDTSGYQPQHF. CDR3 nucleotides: TGTGCCAGCAGTGACACTAGCGGGTATCAGCCCCAGCATTTT.

The CDR3 is CASSLVLSRSDEQFF. The CDR3 nucleotides are TGCGCCAGCAGCTTGGTACTCAGTAGGAGCGATGAGCAGTTCTTC. This chain joins TRBV5-1 and TRBJ2-1; D remains ambiguous. Trimming stripped 0 bases from V and 8 bases from J, with 15 bases between. CDR1 SGHRS and CDR2 YFSETQ come from the germline V gene. This CDR3 region has 15 residues.

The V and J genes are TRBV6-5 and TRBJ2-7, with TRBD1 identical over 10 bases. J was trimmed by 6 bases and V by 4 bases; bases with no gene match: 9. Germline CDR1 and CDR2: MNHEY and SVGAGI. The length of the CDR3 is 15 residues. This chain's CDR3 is CASSFIADRGGEQYF. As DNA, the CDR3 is TGTGCCAGCAGTTTTATAGCGGACAGGGGGGGCGAGCAGTACTTC.

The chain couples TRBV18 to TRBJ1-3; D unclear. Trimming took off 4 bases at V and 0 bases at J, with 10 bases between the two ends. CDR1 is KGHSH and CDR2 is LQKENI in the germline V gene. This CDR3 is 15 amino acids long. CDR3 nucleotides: TGTGCCAGCTCACTAGCTACGACCTCTGGAAACACCATATATTTT. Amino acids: CASSLATTSGNTIYF.

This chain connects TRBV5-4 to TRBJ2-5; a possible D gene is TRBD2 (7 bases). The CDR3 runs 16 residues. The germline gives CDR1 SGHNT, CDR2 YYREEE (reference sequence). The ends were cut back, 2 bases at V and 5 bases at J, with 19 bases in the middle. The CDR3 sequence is CASSFGGAGPLETQYF. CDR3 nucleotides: TGTGCCAGCAGCTTTGGGGGGGCAGGTCCCCTGGAGACCCAGTACTTC.

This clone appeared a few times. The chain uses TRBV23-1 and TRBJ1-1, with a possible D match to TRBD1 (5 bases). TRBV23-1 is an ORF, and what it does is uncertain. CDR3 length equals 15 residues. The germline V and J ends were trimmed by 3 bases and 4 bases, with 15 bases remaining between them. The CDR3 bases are TGCGCCAGCAGTCACTCCGGTTGGGGGGGCACTGAAGCTTTCTTT. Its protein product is CASSHSGWGGTEAFF.

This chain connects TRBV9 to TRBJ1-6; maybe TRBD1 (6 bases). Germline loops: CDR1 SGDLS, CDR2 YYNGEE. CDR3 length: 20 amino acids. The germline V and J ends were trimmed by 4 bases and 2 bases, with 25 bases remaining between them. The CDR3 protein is CASSTETEEGGATYNSPLHF. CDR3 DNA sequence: TGTGCCAGCAGCACCGAGACCGAAGAGGGGGGAGCGACCTATAATTCACCCCTCCACTTT.

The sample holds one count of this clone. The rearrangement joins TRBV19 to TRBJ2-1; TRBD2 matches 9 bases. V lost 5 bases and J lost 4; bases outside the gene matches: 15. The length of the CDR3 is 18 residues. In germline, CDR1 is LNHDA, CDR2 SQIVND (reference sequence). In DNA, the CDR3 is TGTGCCAGTAGTTTCCTTAGCGGGAGTATGAATCTTTACAATGAGCAGTTCTTC. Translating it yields CASSFLSGSMNLYNEQFF.

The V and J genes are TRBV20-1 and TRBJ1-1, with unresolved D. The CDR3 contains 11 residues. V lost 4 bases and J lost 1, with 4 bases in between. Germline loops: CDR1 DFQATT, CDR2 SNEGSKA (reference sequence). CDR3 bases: TGCAGTGCTATTAGGAACACTGAAGCTTTCTTT. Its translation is CSAIRNTEAFF.

DNA of the CDR3: TGTGCCAGCAGGACAGCCTCCTACAATGAGCAGTTCTTC. This encodes CASRTASYNEQFF. The rearrangement joins TRBV6-6 to TRBJ2-1; tentative D call: TRBD1 (5 bases). The CDR3 consists of 13 residues. Germline CDR1 MNHNY, CDR2 SVGAGI (reference sequence). The ends were cut back, 6 bases at V and 0 bases at J, with 6 bases in the middle.

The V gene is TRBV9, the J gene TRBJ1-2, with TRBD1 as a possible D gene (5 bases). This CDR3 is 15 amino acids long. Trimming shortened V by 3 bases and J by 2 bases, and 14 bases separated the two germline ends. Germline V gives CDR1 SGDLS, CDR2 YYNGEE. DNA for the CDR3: TGTGCCAGCAGCGCCGGGGGGATAAAGAACTATGGCTACACCTTC. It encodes CASSAGGIKNYGYTF.

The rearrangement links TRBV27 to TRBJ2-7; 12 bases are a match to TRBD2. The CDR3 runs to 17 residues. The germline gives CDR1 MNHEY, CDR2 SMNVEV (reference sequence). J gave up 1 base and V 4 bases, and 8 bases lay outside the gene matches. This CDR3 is CASSSYLGTSGSYEQYF. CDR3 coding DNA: TGTGCCAGCAGTTCCTATTTGGGGACTAGCGGGTCCTACGAGCAGTACTTC.

The CDR3 coding sequence is TGCGCCAGCAGCTCCTCTTGGGATTACGGAAGGAATGAGCAGTTCTTC. Translating gives CASSSSWDYGRNEQFF. J is TRBJ2-1 and V is TRBV5-1; D gene ambiguous. The ends were cut back, 3 bases at V and 7 bases at J, with 20 bases in the middle. Germline V gives CDR1 SGHRS, CDR2 YFSETQ. CDR3 length: 16 amino acids.

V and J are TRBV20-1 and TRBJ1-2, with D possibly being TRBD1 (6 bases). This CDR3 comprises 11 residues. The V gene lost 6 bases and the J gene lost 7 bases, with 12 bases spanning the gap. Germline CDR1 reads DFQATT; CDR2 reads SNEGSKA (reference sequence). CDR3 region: CSAPQGSGYTF. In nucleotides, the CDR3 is TGCAGTGCCCCACAGGGAAGTGGCTACACCTTC.

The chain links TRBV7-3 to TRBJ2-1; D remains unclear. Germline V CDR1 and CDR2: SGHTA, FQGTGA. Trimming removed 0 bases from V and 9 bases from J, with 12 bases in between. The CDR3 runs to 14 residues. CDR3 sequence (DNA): TGTGCCAGCAGCTTAACAACCTTGTCCCGTGAGCAGTTCTTC. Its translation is CASSLTTLSREQFF.

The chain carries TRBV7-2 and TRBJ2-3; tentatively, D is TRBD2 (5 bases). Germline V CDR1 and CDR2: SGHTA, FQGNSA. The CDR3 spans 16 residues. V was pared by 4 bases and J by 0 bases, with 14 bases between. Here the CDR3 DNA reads TGTGCCAGCAGCTCTCGGCTAGCATCTAGCACAGATACGCAGTATTTT. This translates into CASSSRLASSTDTQYF. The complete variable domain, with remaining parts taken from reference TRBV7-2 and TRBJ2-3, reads GAGVSQSPSNKVTEKGKDVELRCDPISGHTALYWYRQSLGQGLEFLIYFQGNSAPDKSGLPSDRFSAERTGGSVSTLTIQRTQQEDSAVYLCASSSRLASSTDTQYFGPGTRLTVL.

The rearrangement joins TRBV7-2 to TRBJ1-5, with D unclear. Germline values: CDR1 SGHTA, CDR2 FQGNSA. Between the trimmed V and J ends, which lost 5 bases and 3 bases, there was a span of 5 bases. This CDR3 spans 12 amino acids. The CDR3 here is CASSGINQPQHF. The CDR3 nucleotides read TGTGCCAGCAGCGGCATCAATCAGCCCCAGCATTTT.

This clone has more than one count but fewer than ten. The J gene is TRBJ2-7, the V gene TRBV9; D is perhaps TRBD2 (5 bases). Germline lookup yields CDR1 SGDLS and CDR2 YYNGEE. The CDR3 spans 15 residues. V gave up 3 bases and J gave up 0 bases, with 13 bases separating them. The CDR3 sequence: CASSAASSGSYEQYF. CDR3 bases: TGTGCCAGCAGCGCCGCCTCCAGCGGCTCCTACGAGCAGTACTTC. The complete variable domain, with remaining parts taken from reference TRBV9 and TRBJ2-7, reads DSGVTQTPKHLITATGQRVTLRCSPRSGDLSVYWYQQSLDQGLQFLIQYYNGEERAKGNILERFSAQQFPDLHSELNLSSLELGDSALYFCASSAASSGSYEQYFGPGTRLTVT.